The T cell receptor (beta chain) under discussion was sequenced for a study of CD8 T cells in ankylosing spondylitis. The study, taken as a whole, reports: Some of the motif variants had earlier been found in reactive arthritis patients' fluid and blood. A motif of roughly eight highly homologous TCR beta variants was seen as apparently characteristic of ankylosing spondylitis blood. As reported, disease-linked clones showed significant enrichment in matched ankylosing spondylitis synovial fluid.

TCRdb reprocessed the 5' RACE reads with MiXCR, giving one entry per CDR3 protein. The repertoire has around 91,000 distinct CDR3 sequences, around 8.5% of them found once; the top ten carry 30% to 35%. The CDR3 extends over 18 amino acids. Germline V gene lookup returns CDR1 SGHVS and CDR2 FQNEAQ. Trimming at V came to 1 base and at J to 3 bases, leaving 6 bases not matched to a gene. Of note for this clonotype: Its antigen is not identified.

The sample was blood, either unsorted or a sorted T cell fraction (not recorded which). The TCR originated in a male donor with ankylosing spondylitis. J is TRBJ2-2 and V is TRBV7-8, with 12 bases that match TRBD2. CDR3 nucleotides: TGTGCCAGCAGCTTAGGACTAGCGGGAGAGTGGGACACCGGGGAGCTGTTTTTT. Protein product: CASSLGLAGEWDTGELFF.